This T cell receptor (beta chain) is drawn from a study of tumor-infiltrating lymphocytes in primary liver carcinoma. Study-wide background: With diameters of about 4 to 11 cm, tumors were stage T1-T3 N0M0.

With a constant-region primer, TCR beta cDNA was made from approximately 500 ng of total RNA. The TCR beta library was amplified through three nested multiplex PCR rounds in a modified ARM-PCR procedure. The first two PCR rounds, roughly 9 cycles each, used TRBV1-TRBV30 forward primers and a C-beta reverse primer. TCRdb fed the multiplex PCR reads into MiXCR, producing one record per CDR3 protein. The sample contains about 330,000 distinct CDR3 sequences, approximately 64% of which appear only once. The germline V gene has CDR1 SGHRS and CDR2 YFSETQ. The V gene lost 3 bases and the J gene lost 7 bases, with 14 bases spanning the gap. The CDR3 consists of 14 residues. A few counts support this clonotype. The target antigen is unknown. Germline DNA was also extracted, and blood RNA derived from unsorted whole blood. Notes on the study in general: Between tumor regions, pairs overlapped more than tumor-adjacent and tumor-blood pairs did.

This chain joins TRBV5-1 and TRBJ2-1; D ambiguous. Sequencing input: peripheral blood. The sequence derives from a man aged 40-49 years with primary liver carcinoma and hepatitis B virus infection. CDR3 residues: CASSWHPRSNEQFF. CDR3 nucleotide sequence: TGCGCCAGCAGCTGGCATCCCCGAAGTAATGAGCAGTTCTTC.